This record concerns one T cell receptor (beta chain) sequence. Antigen unknown. V dropped 6 bases and J dropped 4 bases, with 11 bases sitting between them. Germline V CDR1 and CDR2: SGHTA, FQGTGA. There are 13 residues in the CDR3. The PCR contained 60 Vbeta and 13 Jbeta primers. Repertoires were generated with immunoSEQ multiplex PCR, while TCRdb's copy carries only in-frame clones and drops some. The top ten hold about 3% of the sample, which has approximately 190,000 clones, roughly 77% seen once. This specimen belongs to a study of cytomegalovirus exposure and HLA in healthy donors. Study conclusions and caveats: Presence/absence analyses supposed approximately even sequencing depth among donors.

This receptor was taken from a middle-aged man in good health and CMV-seropositive. The specimen was PBMCs. This chain uses TRBV7-3 with TRBJ2-3; perhaps TRBD2 as D (6 bases). The CDR3: CASSQTGADTQYF. DNA for the CDR3: TGTGCCAGCAGTCAGACGGGAGCAGATACGCAGTATTTT.